This T cell receptor (beta chain) emerged from a study of CD8 T cells in ankylosing spondylitis. A single record per CDR3 protein comes from TCRdb applying MiXCR to the 5' RACE reads. The sample comprises under 450,000 distinct CDR3 sequences, 15% to 20% of which are singletons, and under 1.2% rests with the top ten. Germline loops: CDR1 MDHEN, CDR2 SYDVKM. Trimming shortened V by 4 bases and J by 4 bases, and 11 bases separated the two germline ends. The CDR3 runs 14 residues. Points on this clonotype: Its antigen remains unknown.

Study outcomes and limitations: In peripheral blood, disease-linked CD8+ clones occurred at relatively low frequencies. Ankylosing spondylitis blood appeared to be characterized by a TCR beta motif of eight or nine highly homologous variants. There was reportedly significant enrichment of clones that were disease-linked in matched ankylosing spondylitis synovial fluid.

This receptor was obtained from a male donor with ankylosing spondylitis. Source material: blood, either unsorted or a sorted T cell fraction (not recorded which). The rearrangement links TRBV28 to TRBJ1-5; the D gene is possibly TRBD1 (5 bases). The CDR3 region has the DNA TGTGCCAGCAGTTCCCTCCCAGGGAATCAGCCCCAGCATTTT. It specifies CASSSLPGNQPQHF.